The rows below give T cell receptor beta chains drawn from one sample of a study of response to subunit inactivated influenza vaccine. Each CDR3 protein is one row after TCRdb ran MiXCR on the RT-PCR reads. Of roughly 520,000 distinct CDR3 sequences in the sample, roughly 27% were seen once. Sample: CD4+ T cells sorted from PBMCs, taken 4 to 6 days after vaccination. The source of these receptors is a middle-aged man who received an inactivated influenza vaccine. Both conserved end residues are part of each CDR3. D genes are given only for firm matches. Clone sizes are given selectively: once, few, many, or a class where the clone is expanded.

TRBV3-1	TRBD1	.	TRBJ2-4	CASSQRGQGNIQYF	TGTGCCAGCAGCCAACGAGGACAGGGCAACATTCAGTACTTC
TRBV3-1	TRBD1	.	TRBJ1-4	CASSPDRVNEKLFF	TGTGCCAGCAGCCCGGACAGGGTTAATGAAAAACTGTTTTTT
TRBV5-1	.	.	TRBJ2-3	CASSLVGQLSGTDTQYF	TGCGCCAGCAGCTTGGTAGGGCAGCTAAGCGGGACAGATACGCAGTATTTT
TRBV11-2	TRBD2	.	TRBJ2-1	CASSSGLASYGEQFF	TGTGCCAGCAGCTCCGGACTAGCTTCTTATGGTGAGCAGTTCTTC
TRBV5-1	.	many	TRBJ2-1	CASSYDSGIVSYNEQFF	TGCGCCAGCAGCTACGATTCCGGGATCGTCTCCTACAATGAGCAGTTCTTC
TRBV29-1	.	few	TRBJ2-5	CSVEDLVVEETQYF	TGCAGCGTTGAAGATCTCGTAGTCGAAGAGACCCAGTACTTC
TRBV7-9	.	few	TRBJ1-5	CASSRTGSSQPQHF	TGTGCCAGCAGCCGTACAGGGTCCTCTCAGCCCCAGCATTTT
TRBV29-1	TRBD1	.	TRBJ2-2	CSVNRGPGELFF	TGCAGCGTAAACAGGGGGCCCGGGGAGCTGTTTTTT
TRBV7-2	TRBD1	.	TRBJ2-5	CASSPRQGAGETQYF	TGTGCCAGCAGCCCAAGACAGGGGGCCGGGGAGACCCAGTACTTC
TRBV20-1	.	few	TRBJ1-4	CSASRTTNEKLFF	TGCAGTGCTAGCAGAACAACTAATGAAAAACTGTTTTTT
TRBV7-9	.	few	TRBJ2-2	CASSQGTYTGELFF	TGTGCCAGCAGCCAAGGCACTTACACCGGGGAGCTGTTTTTT
TRBV7-2	TRBD2	.	TRBJ2-5	CASSRNSGGPRLGTQYF	TGTGCCAGCAGCCGTAATAGCGGGGGCCCTCGCCTGGGGACCCAGTACTTC
TRBV20-1	.	.	TRBJ1-5	CSAREGIRDQPQHF	TGCAGTGCTAGAGAGGGGATCAGGGATCAGCCCCAGCATTTT
TRBV20-1	.	.	TRBJ2-4	CSAREPRQGLDKNIQYF	TGCAGTGCTAGAGAACCCAGACAGGGACTCGACAAAAACATTCAGTACTTC
TRBV29-1	TRBD1	many	TRBJ2-1	CSVALRQGSISRSYNEQFF	TGCAGCGTTGCCCTTCGACAGGGGTCGATTTCTCGGTCCTACAATGAGCAGTTCTTC
TRBV7-6	.	few	TRBJ2-1	CASSPMTAYNEQFF	TGTGCCAGCAGCCCGATGACAGCATACAATGAGCAGTTCTTC
TRBV27	.	few	TRBJ2-3	CASSRPATDTQYF	TGTGCCAGCAGTCGACCGGCCACAGATACGCAGTATTTT
TRBV6-1	TRBD2	few	TRBJ2-3	CASSGQRVSGGTITDTQYF	TGTGCCAGCAGTGGACAGCGTGTCAGCGGGGGAACTATCACAGATACGCAGTATTTT
TRBV5-1	TRBD1	.	TRBJ2-5	CASSLRDRGQETQYF	TGCGCCAGCAGCCTCCGGGACAGGGGGCAAGAGACCCAGTACTTC
TRBV7-9	.	many	TRBJ1-1	CASSLGGTMNTEAFF	TGTGCCAGCAGTCTGGGGGGAACCATGAACACTGAAGCTTTCTTT
TRBV20-1	.	few	TRBJ1-1	CSAPGRLNTEAFF	TGCAGTGCTCCGGGACGGCTGAACACTGAAGCTTTCTTT
TRBV5-1	.	.	TRBJ2-2	CASSPDRHTGELFF	TGCGCCAGCAGCCCGGACAGACACACCGGGGAGCTGTTTTTT
TRBV12-3/TRBV12-4	TRBD2	.	TRBJ2-3	CASSFRASGGITDTQYF	TGTGCCAGCAGTTTTCGAGCTAGCGGGGGAATAACAGATACGCAGTATTTT
TRBV7-8	TRBD2	many	TRBJ2-2	CASALAGDTGELFF	TGTGCCAGTGCACTAGCGGGAGACACCGGGGAGCTGTTTTTT
TRBV20-1	.	.	TRBJ2-3	CSARTPLASTDTQYF	TGCAGTGCTCGTACGCCGCTTGCTAGCACAGATACGCAGTATTTT
TRBV29-1	TRBD2	few	TRBJ2-4	CSVGGGKNIQYF	TGCAGCGTTGGGGGGGGCAAAAACATTCAGTACTTC
TRBV28	TRBD1	.	TRBJ1-4	CASRPGQANEKLFF	TGTGCCAGCAGACCGGGACAGGCTAATGAAAAACTGTTTTTT
TRBV6-5	.	.	TRBJ1-1	CASSYQNSEAFF	TGTGCCAGCAGTTATCAGAACAGTGAAGCTTTCTTT
TRBV5-1	TRBD2	.	TRBJ2-3	CASSSISLAGSTDTQYF	TGCGCCAGCAGCTCGATATCACTAGCGGGGAGCACAGATACGCAGTATTTT
TRBV5-1	.	once	TRBJ1-4	CASGGDFNEKLFF	TGCGCCAGTGGGGGCGACTTTAATGAAAAACTGTTTTTT
TRBV28	.	few	TRBJ2-2	CASRTRGYTGELFF	TGTGCCAGCAGGACAAGGGGGTACACCGGGGAGCTGTTTTTT
TRBV20-1	TRBD1	many	TRBJ1-3	CSARGGAGTGGSGNTIYF	TGCAGTGCTAGAGGAGGGGCCGGGACAGGGGGATCCGGAAACACCATATATTTT
TRBV5-1	.	few	TRBJ1-1	CASIDQGISTEAFF	TGCGCCAGCATCGATCAGGGTATCAGCACTGAAGCTTTCTTT
TRBV29-1	.	.	TRBJ2-5	CSAYVETQYF	TGCAGCGCCTACGTAGAGACCCAGTACTTC
TRBV12-3/TRBV12-4	.	many	TRBJ2-7	CASSYGTRLLEQYF	TGTGCCAGCAGTTACGGGACCAGGCTCCTGGAGCAGTACTTC
TRBV5-1	.	few	TRBJ2-1	CASSLGLGQGSLSEQFF	TGCGCCAGCAGCTTGGGGTTAGGGCAGGGGTCCCTATCGGAGCAGTTCTTC
TRBV30	TRBD1	few	TRBJ2-2	CAWRGQGNTGELFF	TGTGCCTGGAGGGGACAGGGAAACACCGGGGAGCTGTTTTTT
TRBV20-1	TRBD1	few	TRBJ2-7	CSARDGQGSSYEQYF	TGCAGTGCTAGAGATGGACAGGGGAGCTCCTACGAGCAGTACTTC
TRBV29-1	TRBD1	.	TRBJ2-2	CSVWTGRNTGELFF	TGCAGCGTTTGGACAGGGCGGAACACCGGGGAGCTGTTTTTT
TRBV20-1	TRBD2	.	TRBJ2-3	CSAREGLAAGTDTQYF	TGCAGTGCTAGAGAGGGACTAGCGGCTGGAACAGATACGCAGTATTTT
TRBV12-3/TRBV12-4	.	many	TRBJ2-1	CASSLNPLAGASEFF	TGTGCCAGCAGTTTAAACCCTTTGGCGGGGGCCTCTGAGTTCTTC
TRBV6-5	.	.	TRBJ2-5	CASSYSGRRETQYF	TGTGCCAGCAGTTACTCGGGCCGGCGAGAGACCCAGTACTTC
TRBV15	TRBD1	.	TRBJ2-7	CATSRDRGQREQYF	TGTGCCACCAGCAGAGATAGGGGACAGCGCGAGCAGTACTTC
TRBV6-1	TRBD1	many	TRBJ2-5	CASSRGQATQETQYF	TGTGCCAGCAGCCGAGGACAGGCGACCCAAGAGACCCAGTACTTC
TRBV6-2/TRBV6-3	TRBD1	.	TRBJ2-5	CASSPTGQIAETQYF	TGTGCCAGCAGTCCGACGGGACAGATCGCAGAGACCCAGTACTTC
TRBV15	TRBD1	.	TRBJ2-7	CATSSDRVQGYEQYF	TGTGCCACCAGCAGCGACAGGGTTCAAGGCTACGAGCAGTACTTC
TRBV20-1	TRBD1	few	TRBJ1-4	CSAARGQGEKLFF	TGCAGTGCGGCTAGGGGGCAGGGTGAAAAACTGTTTTTT
TRBV20-1	.	.	TRBJ1-2	CSASPRGSYGYTF	TGCAGTGCTAGCCCCCGGGGGAGCTATGGCTACACCTTC
TRBV20-1	.	few	TRBJ2-1	CSVKTGAGNEQFF	TGCAGTGTAAAGACAGGCGCTGGGAATGAGCAGTTCTTC
TRBV11-2	.	.	TRBJ2-6	CASNRYTSGANVLTF	TGTGCCAGCAACCGATACACCTCTGGGGCCAACGTCCTGACTTTC
TRBV12-3/TRBV12-4	.	.	TRBJ2-7	CASLRGRGEQYF	TGTGCCAGCCTGAGGGGGCGGGGGGAGCAGTACTTC